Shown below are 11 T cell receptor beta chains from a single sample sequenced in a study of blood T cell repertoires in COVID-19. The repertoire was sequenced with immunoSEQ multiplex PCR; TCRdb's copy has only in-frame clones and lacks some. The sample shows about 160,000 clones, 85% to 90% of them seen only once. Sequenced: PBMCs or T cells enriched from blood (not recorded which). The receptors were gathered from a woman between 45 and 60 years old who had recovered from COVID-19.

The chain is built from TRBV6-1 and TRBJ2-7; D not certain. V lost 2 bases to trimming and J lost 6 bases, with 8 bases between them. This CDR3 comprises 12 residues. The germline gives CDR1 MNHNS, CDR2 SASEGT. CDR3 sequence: CASSELPSEQYF. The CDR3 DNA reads TGTGCCAGCAGTGAACTCCCCAGCGAGCAGTACTTC.

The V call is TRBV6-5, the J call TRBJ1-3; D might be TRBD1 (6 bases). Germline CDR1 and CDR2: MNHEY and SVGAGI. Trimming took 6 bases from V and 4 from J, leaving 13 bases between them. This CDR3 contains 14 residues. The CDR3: CASRPTGNGNTIYF. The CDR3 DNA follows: TGTGCCAGCAGACCCACAGGGAACGGAAACACCATATATTTT.

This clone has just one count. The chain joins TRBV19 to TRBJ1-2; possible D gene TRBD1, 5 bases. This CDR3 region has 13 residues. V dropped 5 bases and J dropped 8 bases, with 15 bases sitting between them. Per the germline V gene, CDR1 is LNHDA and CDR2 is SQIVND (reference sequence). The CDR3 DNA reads TGTGCCAGTAGTTCCGTCGGGGGTAAGGGCTACACCTTC. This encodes CASSSVGGKGYTF.

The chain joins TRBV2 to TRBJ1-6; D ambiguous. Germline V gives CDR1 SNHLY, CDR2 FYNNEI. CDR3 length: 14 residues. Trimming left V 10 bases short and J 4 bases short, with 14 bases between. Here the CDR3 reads CATNPRDYNSPLHF. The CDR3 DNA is TGTGCCACCAATCCGAGGGATTATAATTCACCCCTCCACTTT. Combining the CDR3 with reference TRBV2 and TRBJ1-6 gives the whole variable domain EPEVTQTPSHQVTQMGQEVILRCVPISNHLYFYWYRQILGQKVEFLVSFYNNEISEKSEIFDDQFSVERPDGSNFTLKIRSTKLEDSAMYFCATNPRDYNSPLHFGNGTRLTVT.

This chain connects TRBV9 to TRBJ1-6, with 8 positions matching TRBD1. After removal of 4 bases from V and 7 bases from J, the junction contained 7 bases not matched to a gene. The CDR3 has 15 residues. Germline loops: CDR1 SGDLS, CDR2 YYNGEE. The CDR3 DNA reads TGTGCCAGCAGCTACGGGACAGGTGGAAATTCACCCCTCCACTTT. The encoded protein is CASSYGTGGNSPLHF.

The CDR3 DNA follows: TGTGCCACCAGCAGAGATAACGGGGCTGAAGCTTTCTTT. This gives the protein CATSRDNGAEAFF. J is TRBJ1-1 and V is TRBV15; D remains unclear. V was clipped by 0 bases and J by 6 bases, with 8 bases between them. From germline, CDR1 is LNHNV and CDR2 YYDKDF (reference sequence). CDR3 size: 13 residues.

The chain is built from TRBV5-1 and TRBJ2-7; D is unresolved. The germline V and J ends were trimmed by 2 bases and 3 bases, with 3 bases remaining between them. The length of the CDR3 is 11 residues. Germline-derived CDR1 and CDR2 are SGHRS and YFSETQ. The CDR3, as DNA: TGCGCCAGCAGCTTCAGCTACGAGCAGTACTTC. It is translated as CASSFSYEQYF.

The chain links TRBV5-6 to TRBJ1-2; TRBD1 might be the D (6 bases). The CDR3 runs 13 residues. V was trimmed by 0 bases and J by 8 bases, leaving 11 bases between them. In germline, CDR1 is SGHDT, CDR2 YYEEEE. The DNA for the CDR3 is TGTGCCAGCAGCTTGGGACAGGTGGACGGCTACACCTTC. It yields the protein CASSLGQVDGYTF.

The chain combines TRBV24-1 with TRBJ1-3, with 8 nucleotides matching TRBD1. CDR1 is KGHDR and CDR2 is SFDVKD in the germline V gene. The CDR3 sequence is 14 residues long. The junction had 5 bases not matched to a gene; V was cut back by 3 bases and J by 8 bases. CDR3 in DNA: TGTGCCACCAGTGATGCCGACAGGGGTGACACCATATATTTT. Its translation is CATSDADRGDTIYF.

CDR3 region: CASSSPGYGYTF. CDR3 coding DNA: TGTGCCAGCAGCTCCCCGGGGTATGGCTACACCTTC. The chain joins TRBV5-4 to TRBJ1-2; D not certain. CDR3 length: 12 amino acids. Germline V CDR1 and CDR2: SGHNT, YYREEE (reference sequence). V shed 3 bases and J shed 5 bases, with 8 bases lying between them. The whole variable domain, filled in from reference TRBV5-4 and TRBJ1-2, reads ETGVTQSPTHLIKTRGQQVTLRCSSQSGHNTVSWYQQALGQGPQFIFQYYREEENGRGNFPPRFSGLQFPNYSSELNVNALELDDSALYLCASSSPGYGYTFGSGTRLTVV.

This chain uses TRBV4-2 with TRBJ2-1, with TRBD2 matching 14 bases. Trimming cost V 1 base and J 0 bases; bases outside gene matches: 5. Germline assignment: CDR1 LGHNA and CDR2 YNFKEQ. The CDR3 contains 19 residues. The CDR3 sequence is CASSQVAGTSGSSYNEQFF. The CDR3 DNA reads TGTGCCAGCAGCCAAGTCGCCGGGACTAGCGGGAGCTCCTACAATGAGCAGTTCTTC.